This record looks at one TCR beta chain sequence and its context. The antigen it binds to is not known. Qualities for individual bases were not recorded, and no much larger clone is one base off. The data belong to a study of blood T cell repertoires in COVID-19 (dated by TCRdb to 2020 to 2021). A note on the overall study: Samples covering the acute and convalescent phases of COVID-19 were provided by collaborators in the United States, Italy and Spain. The prospective study material was composed of cDNA or gDNA derived from T cells, B-cell-depleted T cells, or PBMCs. Deeply sampled blood TCRbeta repertoires from subjects exposed to, actively infected with, or recovered from COVID-19 were included in the dataset. A freely available public database, intended as a resource for researchers studying the immune response to SARS-CoV-2, is where the repertoires were released. Samples were obtained from the ongoing ImmuneRACE study (first 160 participants) and from about 1,300 subjects provided by 6 global collaborators. Sample metadata almost always included a de-identified subject ID, COVID-19 status, age in years and sex. HLA class I and class II types, where available, came from metadata supplied by the sample provider rather than from assay-based typing. What the authors observed across the whole study: The quantity of clinical and demographic metadata differed by source and by participant and was supplied without curation.

The CDR3 contains 16 residues, cysteine and phenylalanine counted. CDR3 DNA only is kept here, 48 bases in frame from base 1. V is clipped by 5 bases and J by 1 base, and the sequence between their germline boundaries is 15 bases long. The germline V gene encodes CDR1 MNHEY and CDR2 SMNVEV (reference sequence). Collaborating institutions collected whole blood in K2EDTA tubes following their own protocols. Collaborator samples were shipped for TCRbeta analysis as frozen whole blood, isolated PBMCs, or DNA extracted from either sample type. The immunoSEQ Assay, a bias-controlled multiplex PCR, was used to amplify TCRbeta CDR3 regions from genomic DNA. From the authors' description of their analysis: The number of nucleated cells in each sample was estimated from the amplification of reference gene primers within the assay. To quantify the absolute abundance of each unique TCRbeta CDR3 rearrangement, sequence reads were collapsed and filtered. For each sample, productive Simpson clonality was calculated as the square root of Simpson's diversity index across productive rearrangements. Not all clones reach the TCRdb copy of this immuneACCESS table, which keeps in-frame sequences only. Checked studies attribute under half of the gap to unresolved V genes and leave the rest unexplained. That table supplies the V and J calls and clone size; D and trimming were determined from the DNA. This sample lists some 20,000 clones; around 87% were detected once. Approximately 11% of the sample is held by the ten biggest clonotypes.

The sample comprised peripheral blood. The source of this sequence is a human donor in a cohort sampled during active COVID-19. The sequence links TRBV27 to TRBJ1-5; matching of 5 bases hints at TRBD1 as the D gene. The CDR3 loop reads CASSPYLQGSNQPQHF. The DNA sequence follows: TGTGCCAGCAGTCCTTACTTGCAGGGAAGCAATCAGCCCCAGCATTTT.